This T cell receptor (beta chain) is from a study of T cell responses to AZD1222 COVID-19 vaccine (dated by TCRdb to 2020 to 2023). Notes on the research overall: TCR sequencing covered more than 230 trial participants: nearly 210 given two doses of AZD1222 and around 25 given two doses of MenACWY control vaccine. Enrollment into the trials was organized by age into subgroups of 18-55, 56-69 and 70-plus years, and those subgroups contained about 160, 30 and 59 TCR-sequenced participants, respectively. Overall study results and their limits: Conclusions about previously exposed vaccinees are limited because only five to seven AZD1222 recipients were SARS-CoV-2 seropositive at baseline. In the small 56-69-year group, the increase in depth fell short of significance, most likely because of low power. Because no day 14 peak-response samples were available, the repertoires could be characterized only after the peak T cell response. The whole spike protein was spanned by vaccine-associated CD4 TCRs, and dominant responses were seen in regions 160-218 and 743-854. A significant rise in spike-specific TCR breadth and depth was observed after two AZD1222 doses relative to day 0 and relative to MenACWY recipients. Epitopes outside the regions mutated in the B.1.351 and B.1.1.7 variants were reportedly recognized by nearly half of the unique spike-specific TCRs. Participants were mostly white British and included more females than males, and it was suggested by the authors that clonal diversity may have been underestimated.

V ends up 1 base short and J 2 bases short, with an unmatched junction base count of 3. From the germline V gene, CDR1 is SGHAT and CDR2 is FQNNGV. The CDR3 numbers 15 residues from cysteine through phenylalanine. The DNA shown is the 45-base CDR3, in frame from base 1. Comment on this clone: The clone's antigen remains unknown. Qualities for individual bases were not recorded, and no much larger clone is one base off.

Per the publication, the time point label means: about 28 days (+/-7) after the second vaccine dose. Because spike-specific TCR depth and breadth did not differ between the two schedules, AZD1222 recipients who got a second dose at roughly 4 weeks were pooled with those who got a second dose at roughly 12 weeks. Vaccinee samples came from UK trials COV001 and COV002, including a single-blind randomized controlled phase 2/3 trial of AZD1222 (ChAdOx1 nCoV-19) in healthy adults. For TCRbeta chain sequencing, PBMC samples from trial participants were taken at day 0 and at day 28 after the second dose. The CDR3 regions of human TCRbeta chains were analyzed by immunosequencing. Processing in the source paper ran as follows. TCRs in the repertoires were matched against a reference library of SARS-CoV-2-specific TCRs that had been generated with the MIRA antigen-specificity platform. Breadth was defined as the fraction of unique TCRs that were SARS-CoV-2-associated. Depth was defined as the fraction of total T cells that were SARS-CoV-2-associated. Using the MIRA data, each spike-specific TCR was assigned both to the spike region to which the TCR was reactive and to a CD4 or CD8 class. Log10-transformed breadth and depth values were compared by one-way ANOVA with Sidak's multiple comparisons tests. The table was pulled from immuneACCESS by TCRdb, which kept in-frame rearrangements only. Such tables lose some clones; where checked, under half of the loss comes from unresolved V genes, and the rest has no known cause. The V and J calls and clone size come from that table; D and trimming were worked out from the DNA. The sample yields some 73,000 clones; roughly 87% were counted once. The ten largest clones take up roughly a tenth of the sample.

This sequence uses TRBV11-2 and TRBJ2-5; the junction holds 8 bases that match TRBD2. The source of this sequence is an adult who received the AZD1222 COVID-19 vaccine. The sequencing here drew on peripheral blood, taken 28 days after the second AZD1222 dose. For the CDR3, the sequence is CASSLGPGGQETQYF. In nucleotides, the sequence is TGTGCCAGCAGCTTAGGTCCGGGAGGGCAAGAGACCCAGTACTTC.